The next 25 T cell receptor beta chains were all read from a single sample in a study of cytomegalovirus exposure and HLA in healthy donors. Vbeta (60) and Jbeta (13) primers were used in the PCR. Method: immunoSEQ multiplex PCR; TCRdb's copy keeps in-frame clones and lacks some. The table shows 200,000 to 250,000 clones, with 85% occurring only once. The sequencing input was PBMCs. The receptors were gathered from a human donor in good health.

CDR3 in DNA: TGTGCCAGCAGGGGGGAACTCCGCTATGGCTACACCTTC. Protein product: CASRGELRYGYTF. This chain uses TRBV19 with TRBJ1-2; 7 nucleotides line up with TRBD1. The CDR3 totals 13 residues. Per the germline V gene, CDR1 is LNHDA and CDR2 is SQIVND (reference sequence). J gave up 4 bases and V 9 bases, and 8 bases lay outside the gene matches. Supplemented by reference TRBV19 and TRBJ1-2, the full variable domain reads DGGITQSPKYLFRKEGQNVTLSCEQNLNHDAMYWYRQDPGQGLRLIYYSQIVNDFQKGDIAEGYSVSREKKESFPLTVTSAQKNPTAFYLCASRGELRYGYTFGSGTRLTVV.

This chain uses TRBV28 with TRBJ1-3; TRBD1 might be the D (5 bases). The CDR3 runs 15 residues. CDR1 MDHEN and CDR2 SYDVKM come from the germline V gene. With 6 bases removed from V and 0 bases from J, the gap between germline ends came to 12 bases. The CDR3 is CASSLGVSSGNTIYF. The CDR3 nucleotides are TGTGCCAGCAGCCTAGGGGTTTCCTCTGGAAACACCATATATTTT.

The chain combines TRBV6-5 with TRBJ1-2; D is perhaps TRBD1 (5 bases). V lost 0 bases, J lost 7 bases, and 12 bases lay in between. Germline values: CDR1 MNHEY, CDR2 SVGAGI. This CDR3 is built from 14 residues. This chain's CDR3 is CASSYSSRQFGYTF. For the CDR3, the DNA is TGTGCCAGCAGTTACTCGAGTAGACAGTTTGGCTACACCTTC.

This clone was picked up a small number of times. The J gene is TRBJ1-1, the V gene TRBV19; tentatively, D is TRBD1 (6 bases). The CDR3 is 15 amino acids. V shed 2 bases and J shed 0 bases, with 10 bases lying between them. Germline loops: CDR1 LNHDA, CDR2 SQIVND (reference sequence). The CDR3 here is CASSISGGMNTEAFF. The CDR3 nucleotides read TGTGCCAGTAGTATATCTGGGGGCATGAACACTGAAGCTTTCTTT. Using reference TRBV19 and TRBJ1-1 for the parts outside the CDR3, the full variable domain is DGGITQSPKYLFRKEGQNVTLSCEQNLNHDAMYWYRQDPGQGLRLIYYSQIVNDFQKGDIAEGYSVSREKKESFPLTVTSAQKNPTAFYLCASSISGGMNTEAFFGQGTRLTVV.

The CDR3 region has the DNA TGTGCCAGCGTTGGAGGGGGGGCCTCCTACAATGAGCAGTTCTTC. It yields the protein CASVGGGASYNEQFF. The chain links TRBV28 to TRBJ2-1; D might be TRBD2 (7 bases). Trimming took 8 bases from V and 0 from J, leaving 14 bases between them. Per the germline V gene, CDR1 is MDHEN and CDR2 is SYDVKM. CDR3 length: 15 residues.

A word on this clone: The sample has other DNA sequences that encode this CDR3 too. The V gene is TRBV18, the J gene TRBJ2-7; TRBD2 agrees at 12 bases. Per the germline V gene, CDR1 is KGHSH and CDR2 is LQKENI. The CDR3 runs 15 residues. The junction had 0 bases not matched to a gene; V was cut back by 2 bases and J by 1 base. The CDR3 sequence is CASSPGLAGSYEQYF. The CDR3 DNA is TGTGCCAGCTCACCAGGACTAGCGGGGTCCTACGAGCAGTACTTC.

The V gene is TRBV2, the J gene TRBJ1-4, with 12 bases aligning to TRBD1. The CDR3 extends over 14 amino acids. J gave up 10 bases and V 9 bases, and 9 bases lay outside the gene matches. Germline assignment: CDR1 SNHLY and CDR2 FYNNEI. This CDR3 is CASLRDRGLRKLFF. CDR3 sequence (DNA): TGTGCCAGTCTGAGGGACAGGGGGCTCCGAAAACTGTTTTTT. Together with reference TRBV2 and TRBJ1-4, the CDR3 gives the full variable domain: EPEVTQTPSHQVTQMGQEVILRCVPISNHLYFYWYRQILGQKVEFLVSFYNNEISEKSEIFDDQFSVERPDGSNFTLKIRSTKLEDSAMYFCASLRDRGLRKLFFGSGTQLSVL.

This clone turned up a few times. The chain carries TRBV28 and TRBJ1-1; D gene uncertain. There are 12 residues in the CDR3. Germline-derived CDR1 and CDR2 are MDHEN and SYDVKM. Deletions cut 6 bases from V and 4 bases from J, with 9 bases between. DNA for the CDR3: TGTGCCAGCAGGCGGGGTATCACTGAAGCTTTCTTT. This gives the protein CASRRGITEAFF.

This sequence joins TRBV18 and TRBJ1-4; 8 bases are shared with TRBD1. Trimming removed 5 bases from V and 5 bases from J; junction bases left unmatched: 7. CDR3 length: 15 amino acids. Germline-derived CDR1 and CDR2 are KGHSH and LQKENI. CDR3 region: CASSSYRGANEKLFF. CDR3 nucleotides: TGTGCCAGCTCAAGCTACAGGGGGGCCAATGAAAAACTGTTTTTT.

The J gene is TRBJ2-6, the V gene TRBV19; D possibly corresponds to TRBD1 (6 bases). The ends were cut back, 6 bases at V and 2 bases at J, with 11 bases in the middle. The germline V gene has CDR1 LNHDA and CDR2 SQIVND (reference sequence). The CDR3 is 15 amino acids. The CDR3 region has the DNA TGTGCCAGTAGCGGCAGGGGTCCTGGGGCCAACGTCCTGACTTTC. Encoded protein: CASSGRGPGANVLTF.

The chain joins TRBV6-1 to TRBJ2-5, with 7 bases matching TRBD2. Germline V gene data show CDR1 as MNHNS and CDR2 as SASEGT. Trimming removed 0 bases from V and 5 bases from J; junction bases left unmatched: 9. This CDR3 is built from 16 residues. Here the CDR3 reads CASSEARTSRRETQYF. As DNA, the CDR3 is TGTGCCAGCAGTGAAGCGAGGACTAGTCGCCGGGAGACCCAGTACTTC.

V usage is TRBV11-2 and J usage is TRBJ2-5; D is perhaps TRBD1 (6 bases). CDR3 length equals 17 residues. Germline V lookup: CDR1 SGHAT, CDR2 FQNNGV. The V and J ends lost 7 bases and 0 bases respectively, with 21 bases between them. The CDR3 DNA follows: TGTGCCAGCACCAGGGGAGCGGCTGGGCTCTACCAAGAGACCCAGTACTTC. Translated, it gives CASTRGAAGLYQETQYF. Supplemented by reference TRBV11-2 and TRBJ2-5, the full variable domain reads EAGVAQSPRYKIIEKRQSVAFWCNPISGHATLYWYQQILGQGPKLLIQFQNNGVVDDSQLPKDRFSAERLKGVDSTLKIQPAKLEDSAVYLCASTRGAAGLYQETQYFGPGTRLLVL.

The rearrangement links TRBV15 to TRBJ1-6; a possible D gene is TRBD1 (5 bases). V lost 8 bases and J lost 1, with 12 bases in between. CDR1 LNHNV and CDR2 YYDKDF come from the germline V gene (reference sequence). The CDR3 is 15 residues long. The CDR3 sequence: CATHQGVSYNSPLHF. The DNA for the CDR3 is TGTGCCACCCACCAGGGTGTGTCCTATAATTCACCCCTCCACTTT.

This rearrangement joins TRBV7-8 to TRBJ2-1, with 7 bases lining up with TRBD2. V was pared by 3 bases and J by 1 base, with 9 bases of the junction left unmatched. The CDR3 loop spans 17 amino acids. Germline values: CDR1 SGHVS, CDR2 FQNEAQ. Here the CDR3 reads CASSFSLSGSSYNEQFF. As DNA, the CDR3 is TGTGCCAGCAGCTTTTCCCTTAGCGGGTCATCCTACAATGAGCAGTTCTTC.

The chain couples TRBV14 to TRBJ1-1; D not resolved. CDR3 length: 14 amino acids. The ends were cut back, 6 bases at V and 4 bases at J, with 15 bases in the middle. Per germline, CDR1 SGHDN and CDR2 FVKESK. DNA of the CDR3: TGTGCCAGCAGTGATCGGGGTACTGGCACTGAAGCTTTCTTT. It is translated as CASSDRGTGTEAFF.

The gene calls are TRBV4-2 and TRBJ1-1; no clear D. CDR3 size: 15 residues. The V end was cut by 0 bases, the J end by 2 bases, with 10 bases between. Germline V gene data show CDR1 as LGHNA and CDR2 as YNFKEQ. Here the CDR3 reads CASSQDRGKNTEAFF. The CDR3 DNA follows: TGTGCCAGCAGCCAAGATCGCGGGAAAAACACTGAAGCTTTCTTT.

The chain combines TRBV7-9 with TRBJ2-7; D is uncertain. The CDR3 runs to 14 residues. Germline V gene lookup returns CDR1 SEHNR and CDR2 FQNEAQ (reference sequence). The germline V and J ends were trimmed by 4 bases and 3 bases, with 13 bases remaining between them. The CDR3 DNA sequence: TGTGCCAGCAGCTCCCCTCTAGACGTCTACGAGCAGTACTTC. It translates to CASSSPLDVYEQYF.

The chain links TRBV7-9 to TRBJ1-2, with 8 bases fitting TRBD1. Germline V gives CDR1 SEHNR, CDR2 FQNEAQ (reference sequence). This CDR3 spans 17 amino acids. V shed 5 bases, J shed 4 bases, and the junction held 15 bases outside the gene matches. CDR3 in DNA: TGTGCCAGCAGCCTCACCCGGGACAGGAACAAGGTCTATGGCTACACCTTC. It is translated as CASSLTRDRNKVYGYTF.

V gene TRBV4-3 combines with J gene TRBJ2-1, with D perhaps TRBD2 (5 bases). V was trimmed by 0 bases and J by 3 bases, leaving 9 bases between them. The CDR3 length is 15 residues. Germline lookup yields CDR1 LGHNA and CDR2 YSLEER. CDR3 sequence reads: CASSQEREDYNEQFF. For the CDR3, the DNA is TGCGCCAGCAGCCAAGAACGGGAAGACTACAATGAGCAGTTCTTC.

The gene calls are TRBV4-2 and TRBJ1-3, with D perhaps TRBD1 (5 bases). Germline V gene sequence: CDR1 LGHNA, CDR2 YNFKEQ. This CDR3 region has 15 residues. The V end lost 4 bases, the J end lost 0 bases, and 10 bases lay between the germline ends. The CDR3 DNA follows: TGTGCCAGCAGCCGCGCGGGGGACTCTGGAAACACCATATATTTT. Translated, it gives CASSRAGDSGNTIYF.

The V and J genes are TRBV2 and TRBJ2-7; TRBD1 matches at 7 bases. The CDR3 sequence is 15 residues long. The trim removed 11 bases at V and 4 bases at J, leaving 17 bases unmatched. CDR1 and CDR2 (germline): SNHLY, FYNNEI. CDR3: CASNRRDSISYEQYF. In DNA form, the CDR3 reads TGTGCCTCTAACCGACGGGACAGCATATCTTACGAGCAGTACTTC.

V usage is TRBV7-2 and J usage is TRBJ2-7; D gene unclear. The V and J ends lost 2 bases and 6 bases respectively, with 17 bases between them. The CDR3 length is 15 residues. Germline CDR1 is SGHTA and CDR2 is FQGNSA. This CDR3 is CASSLRRNLVLEQYF. The CDR3 region has the DNA TGTGCCAGCAGCTTACGCCGTAACCTAGTACTCGAGCAGTACTTC.

Regarding this clone: The sample contains more than one DNA sequence encoding this CDR3. The rearrangement uses TRBV27 and TRBJ2-5; TRBD2 matches at 10 bases. From germline, CDR1 is MNHEY and CDR2 SMNVEV (reference sequence). V gave up 3 bases and J gave up 5 bases; unmatched junction bases: 3. The CDR3 totals 14 residues. Here the CDR3 reads CASSFSGRGETQYF. The CDR3 DNA reads as TGTGCCAGCAGTTTCAGCGGGAGGGGGGAGACCCAGTACTTC.

The chain links TRBV4-2 to TRBJ2-3, with 9 bases aligning to TRBD2. The junction had 3 bases not matched to a gene; V was cut back by 0 bases and J by 2 bases. This CDR3 is 16 amino acids long. The V gene's germline CDR1 is LGHNA and CDR2 YNFKEQ. In DNA form, the CDR3 reads TGTGCCAGCAGCCAAGAAATAGCGGGAGACACAGATACGCAGTATTTT. This sequence encodes CASSQEIAGDTDTQYF.

The chain uses TRBV21-1 and TRBJ2-7; TRBD1, the D gene given by the table, was not confirmed from the DNA. TRBV21-1 is noted as a pseudogene. The CDR3 is made up of 15 amino acids. The CDR3 DNA sequence: TGTGCCAGCAGCAAAGCCGACAGAAGCTCCTACGAGCAGTACTTC. It translates to CASSKADRSSYEQYF.